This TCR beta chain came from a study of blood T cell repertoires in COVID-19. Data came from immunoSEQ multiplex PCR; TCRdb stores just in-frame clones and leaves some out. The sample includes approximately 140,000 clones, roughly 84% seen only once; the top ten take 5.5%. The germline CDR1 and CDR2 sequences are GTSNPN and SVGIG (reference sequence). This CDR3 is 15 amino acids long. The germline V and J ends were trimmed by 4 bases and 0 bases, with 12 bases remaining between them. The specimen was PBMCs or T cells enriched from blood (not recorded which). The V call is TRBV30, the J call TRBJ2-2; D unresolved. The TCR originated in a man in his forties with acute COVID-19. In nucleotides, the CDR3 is TGTGCCTGGACCACCGGCAGGTCGAACACCGGGGAGCTGTTTTTT. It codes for CAWTTGRSNTGELFF. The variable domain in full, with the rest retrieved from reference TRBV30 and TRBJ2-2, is SQTIHQWPATLVQPVGSPLSLECTVEGTSNPNLYWYRQAAGRGLQLLFYSVGIGQISSEVPQNLSASRPQDRQFILSSKKLLLSDSGFYLCAWTTGRSNTGELFFGEGSRLTVL.